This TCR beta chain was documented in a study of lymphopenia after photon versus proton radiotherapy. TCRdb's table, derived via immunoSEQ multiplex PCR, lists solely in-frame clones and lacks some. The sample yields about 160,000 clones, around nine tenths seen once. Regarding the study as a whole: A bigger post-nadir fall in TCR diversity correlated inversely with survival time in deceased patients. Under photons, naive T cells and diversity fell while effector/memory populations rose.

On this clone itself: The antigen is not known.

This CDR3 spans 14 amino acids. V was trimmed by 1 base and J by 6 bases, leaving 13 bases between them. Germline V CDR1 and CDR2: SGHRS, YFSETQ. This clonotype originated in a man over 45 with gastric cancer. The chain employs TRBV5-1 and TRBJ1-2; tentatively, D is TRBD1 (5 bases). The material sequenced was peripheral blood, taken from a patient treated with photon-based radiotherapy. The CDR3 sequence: CASSLNAGVDGYTF. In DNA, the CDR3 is TGCGCCAGCAGCTTGAACGCGGGGGTGGATGGCTACACCTTC.